This T cell receptor (beta chain) was sequenced in a study of cytomegalovirus exposure and HLA in healthy donors. Background on the study: Among about 179 million T cells, an earlier analysis found roughly 110 million unique TCR beta sequences.

Findings and limits, study-wide: Later analysis suggested links between common viral pathogens and several top significant clusters. It was 150 to 200 TCR beta chains that were listed as cytomegalovirus-associated. Follow-up analysis found HLA locus-dependent TCR association rates, highest for DRB1 and lowest for HLA-C.

For this clone: Its specificity is not known.

The PCR made use of 60 Vbeta and 13 Jbeta primers. TCRdb's copy holds only in-frame clones and misses some; the assay was immunoSEQ multiplex PCR. The sample gives some 200,000 clones, about 80% of which show up once; less than 2.5% is in the top ten. The sample comprised PBMCs. This clonotype was sampled from a woman in her forties or fifties in good health and CMV-seronegative.

The CDR3 is CASSSGTGGTDTQYF. DNA of the CDR3: TGTGCCAGCAGTTCCGGGACAGGGGGCACAGATACGCAGTATTTT. The rearrangement uses TRBV28 and TRBJ2-3, with 10 bases fitting TRBD1. This CDR3 contains 15 residues. Losses at the gene ends were 4 bases for V and 1 base for J; bases not matched to a gene: 2. Per the germline V gene, CDR1 is MDHEN and CDR2 is SYDVKM.